This TCR beta chain was profiled in a study of radiotherapy plus CTLA-4 blockade in lung cancer. As for the study in general: Objective responses were recorded in about 17% of patients, with disease control recorded in about 30%. Notes on the study in general: Some TCR clones had been derived from tumors. These clones expanded in peripheral blood after radiotherapy plus ipilimumab. The best prediction of response reportedly came from early blood T cell clone dynamics, with interferon-beta.

CTLA-4 blockade using ipilimumab, together with focal radiation, was received by patients with chemo-refractory metastatic non-small-cell lung cancer. TCRdb keeps only in-frame clones here, not all; method: immunoSEQ multiplex PCR. This sample has roughly 44,000 clones; roughly 84% occur once, and the top ten carry around 7.6%. The CDR3 length is 14 residues. CDR1 and CDR2 from the germline V gene are SGHTA and FQGNSA. Trimming took 1 base from V and 6 from J, leaving 12 bases between them. Regarding this clone: Its target is unknown.

The chain uses TRBV7-2 and TRBJ1-1; D unclear. The material was peripheral blood, obtained from a patient treated with radiotherapy plus ipilimumab. The TCR comes from a human donor with non-small cell lung cancer whose response to radiotherapy plus ipilimumab could not be evaluated. The DNA for the CDR3 is TGTGCCAGCAGCTTAGTGACTGAACTCGCTGAAGCTTTCTTT. Translation: CASSLVTELAEAFF.